Listed below are T cell receptor beta chains from one sample, sequenced in a study of T cells after yellow fever vaccination. TCRdb analysed the 5' RACE reads with MiXCR anew, one entry per CDR3 protein. The profile shows about 330,000 distinct CDR3 sequences, about 8.3% of them singletons. Sequencing was performed on PBMCs, taken roughly seven weeks after the first yellow fever vaccination. Receptors originate from a man between 18 and 29 years old who received the YFV17D yellow fever vaccine. Both conserved end residues are part of each CDR3. D genes are given only for firm matches. The size entry is marked missing in some rows and otherwise reads once, few, many or a size class.

clone size | J gene | D gene | V gene | CDR3 protein | CDR3 DNA
few | TRBJ2-2 | . | TRBV7-2 | CASSQTGSITGELFF | TGTGCCAGCAGCCAAACGGGCTCCATTACCGGGGAGCTGTTTTTT
few | TRBJ1-2 | . | TRBV21-1 | CASSKVGGGGYTF | TGTGCCAGCAGCAAAGTAGGGGGGGGCGGCTACACCTTC
. | TRBJ2-7 | . | TRBV5-4 | CASIKRDIGGDYEQYF | TGTGCCAGCATCAAGCGGGACATCGGAGGGGACTACGAGCAGTACTTC
few | TRBJ1-1 | . | TRBV5-4 | CASSLTDNTEAFF | TGTGCCAGCAGCTTGACAGATAACACTGAAGCTTTCTTT
few | TRBJ1-5 | . | TRBV20-1 | CSAPEDGGGQPQHF | TGCAGTGCTCCAGAGGACGGAGGGGGTCAGCCCCAGCATTTT
. | TRBJ1-5 | . | TRBV4-1 | CASSQDSPFSNQPQHF | TGCGCCAGCAGCCAAGATAGTCCCTTCTCCAATCAGCCCCAGCATTTT
few | TRBJ2-2 | TRBD2 | TRBV27 | CASRGLAGVAGELFF | TGTGCCAGCAGAGGACTAGCGGGGGTAGCCGGGGAGCTGTTTTTT
. | TRBJ1-2 | TRBD1 | TRBV20-1 | CSARGGGGNYGYTF | TGCAGTGCCAGGGGGGGAGGAGGTAACTATGGCTACACCTTC
few | TRBJ2-3 | TRBD2 | TRBV12-3/TRBV12-4 | CASTLAGGPTDTQYF | TGTGCCAGCACCCTAGCGGGGGGCCCCACAGATACGCAGTATTTT
few | TRBJ1-1 | . | TRBV7-9 | CASGLWGRETEAFF | TGTGCCAGCGGGCTTTGGGGGCGAGAGACTGAAGCTTTCTTT